Listed below are T cell receptor beta chains from one sample, sequenced in a study of blood T cell repertoires in COVID-19. Repertoires were generated with immunoSEQ multiplex PCR, while TCRdb's copy carries only in-frame clones and drops some. The sample holds over 100,000 clones; more than 80% are singletons and the top ten take about 1.1%. What was sequenced was peripheral blood. The origin of the receptors is a human donor in a cohort sampled during active COVID-19. Both conserved end residues are trimmed from each CDR3. Each record gives: J gene, clone size, V gene, CDR3 protein. Clone size is stated in some rows and not others, as once, few, many or a class when expanded.

J gene: TRBJ1-2
clone size: NA
V gene: TRBV19
CDR3 protein: ASRQGGLYGYT

J gene: TRBJ2-3
clone size: NA
V gene: TRBV19
CDR3 protein: ASSIPRTSTDTQY

J gene: TRBJ2-7
clone size: NA
V gene: TRBV5-3
CDR3 protein: ARSLNGTSGSPHEQY

J gene: TRBJ2-1
clone size: NA
V gene: TRBV9
CDR3 protein: ASSGEGTRDANEQF

J gene: TRBJ2-7
clone size: NA
V gene: TRBV11-2
CDR3 protein: ASSSPTSGTYEQY

J gene: TRBJ1-2
clone size: NA
V gene: TRBV6-1
CDR3 protein: ASSEWGRDSYGYT

J gene: TRBJ2-1
clone size: NA
V gene: TRBV24-1
CDR3 protein: ATVASGNNEQF

J gene: TRBJ2-5
clone size: NA
V gene: TRBV11-1
CDR3 protein: ASSPNQETQY

J gene: TRBJ2-4
clone size: NA
V gene: TRBV15
CDR3 protein: ATSRAAGKNIQY

J gene: TRBJ2-7
clone size: NA
V gene: TRBV5-1
CDR3 protein: ASSLGPLYEQY

J gene: TRBJ2-3
clone size: NA
V gene: TRBV6-6
CDR3 protein: ASSWTSGMDTQY

J gene: TRBJ1-1
clone size: NA
V gene: TRBV29-1
CDR3 protein: SVGPGEGFAF

J gene: TRBJ2-1
clone size: NA
V gene: TRBV9
CDR3 protein: ASSVVGGGAYNEQF

J gene: TRBJ2-3
clone size: NA
V gene: TRBV5-4
CDR3 protein: ASRILSVDTQY

J gene: TRBJ2-3
clone size: NA
V gene: TRBV5-4
CDR3 protein: ASSTQGTDTQY

J gene: TRBJ1-1
clone size: NA
V gene: TRBV28
CDR3 protein: ASIMGQGGRTEAF

J gene: TRBJ2-7
clone size: NA
V gene: TRBV6-5
CDR3 protein: ASSYGGGSYYEQY

J gene: TRBJ2-3
clone size: NA
V gene: TRBV27
CDR3 protein: ASSLTVGTLAGDTQY

J gene: TRBJ2-5
clone size: NA
V gene: TRBV7-9
CDR3 protein: ASSLIGTSGETQY

J gene: TRBJ2-7
clone size: NA
V gene: TRBV4-1
CDR3 protein: ASSPSGLAETYEQY

J gene: TRBJ2-5
clone size: NA
V gene: TRBV13
CDR3 protein: ASSLVERGSQETQY

J gene: TRBJ1-6
clone size: NA
V gene: TRBV7-2
CDR3 protein: ASSFISSPLH

J gene: TRBJ2-1
clone size: NA
V gene: TRBV7-2
CDR3 protein: ASSPVVSGYNEQF

J gene: TRBJ1-5
clone size: NA
V gene: TRBV5-6
CDR3 protein: ASSSNGVGNQPQH

J gene: TRBJ1-1
clone size: NA
V gene: TRBV15
CDR3 protein: ATSRQNGGKPPEAF

J gene: TRBJ2-5
clone size: once
V gene: TRBV5-6
CDR3 protein: ASSLAARGIGETQY

J gene: TRBJ2-7
clone size: NA
V gene: TRBV7-2
CDR3 protein: ASSLFMGGEQY

J gene: TRBJ1-3
clone size: NA
V gene: TRBV5-6
CDR3 protein: ASSLPLRDSGNTIY